This T cell receptor beta chain is from a study of T cells after somatic rescue of genetic block. Sequencing was performed with immunoSEQ multiplex PCR; in TCRdb, only in-frame clones are kept and a portion is missing. The top ten clones hold approximately 0.075% of a sample with roughly 51,000 clones, approximately 96% of them seen once. Germline V CDR1 and CDR2: KGHSH, LQKENI. The CDR3 has 14 amino acids. The V and J ends lost 2 bases and 10 bases respectively, with 17 bases between them. The genes are TRBV18 and TRBJ1-1; D ambiguous. This TCR was recovered from a child younger than two. Sequenced input: peripheral blood mononuclear cells (PBMCs). The CDR3 DNA is TGTGCCAGCTCACCATCAGACTGGTTGAAAGGAGCTTTCTTT. Translation gives CASSPSDWLKGAFF.